The 12 T cell receptor beta chains in this list originate from one sample, sequenced in a study of blood T cell repertoires in COVID-19. Clones were sequenced by immunoSEQ multiplex PCR, and TCRdb holds only the in-frame ones, with some missing. Here the sample spans about 270,000 clones, 85% to 90% being singletons. Sequencing was carried out using PBMCs or T cells enriched from blood (not recorded which). All receptors derive from a woman under 40 with acute COVID-19.

The rearrangement links TRBV3-1 (or the pseudogene TRBV3-2) to TRBJ2-1; the match to TRBD2 covers 8 bases. The CDR3 spans 13 residues. The V gene's germline CDR1 is LGHDT and CDR2 YNNKEL (reference sequence). With V trimmed by 3 bases and J by 9 bases, 4 bases remained unmatched. In nucleotides, the CDR3 is TGTGCCAGCAGCCAGGGACTAGGGGTTGAGCAGTTCTTC. This translates into CASSQGLGVEQFF.

V usage is TRBV13 and J usage is TRBJ2-1; 11 nucleotides line up with TRBD2. V dropped 5 bases and J dropped 2; count of bases not matched to a gene: 5. The CDR3 spans 16 residues. Germline lookup yields CDR1 PRHDT and CDR2 FYEKMQ (reference sequence). CDR3 DNA sequence: TGTGCCAGCAGCCCTGGGACTAGCGGACCCTACAATGAGCAGTTCTTC. Translation: CASSPGTSGPYNEQFF.

V usage is TRBV4-2 and J usage is TRBJ2-1, with D uncertain. Trimming shortened V by 4 bases and J by 0 bases, and 13 bases separated the two germline ends. Germline assignment: CDR1 LGHNA and CDR2 YNFKEQ. This CDR3 has 16 amino acids. The DNA of the CDR3 is TGTGCCAGCAGCCCGCGCGGCCTGAGCTCCTACAATGAGCAGTTCTTC. Residues: CASSPRGLSSYNEQFF.

The rearrangement uses TRBV11-3 and TRBJ2-7; a weak D match, TRBD2 (6 bases). Between the trimmed V and J ends, which lost 6 bases and 0 bases, there was a span of 12 bases. The germline V gene encodes CDR1 SGHNT and CDR2 YENEEA. The length of the CDR3 is 14 residues. In DNA form, the CDR3 reads TGTGCCAGCAGTAACGGAGGGAACTCCTACGAGCAGTACTTC. It is translated as CASSNGGNSYEQYF.

V is TRBV3-1 (or the pseudogene TRBV3-2) and J is TRBJ1-1; D remains ambiguous. The V gene's germline CDR1 is LGHDT and CDR2 YNNKEL (reference sequence). The CDR3 length is 14 residues. V lost 0 bases and J lost 7, with 12 bases in between. CDR3 bases: TGTGCCAGCAGCCAAGATGAGCGAGGAGATGAAGCTTTCTTT. Its protein is CASSQDERGDEAFF.

The V call is TRBV18, the J call TRBJ1-4; D ambiguous. The CDR3 is made up of 15 amino acids. Germline loops: CDR1 KGHSH, CDR2 LQKENI. Trimming left V 0 bases short and J 4 bases short, with 9 bases between. The CDR3 DNA reads TGTGCCAGCTCACCACCAAGTCAGCGTAATGAAAAACTGTTTTTT. Encoded protein: CASSPPSQRNEKLFF.

The chain employs TRBV7-9 and TRBJ2-3, with 15 positions matching TRBD2. Germline CDR1 and CDR2: SEHNR and FQNEAQ (reference sequence). The CDR3 is 17 residues long. V shed 5 bases, J shed 0 bases, and the junction held 3 bases outside the gene matches. CDR3 nucleotides: TGTGCCAGCAGCAAAGGGACTAGCGGGAGGAGCACAGATACGCAGTATTTT. Encoded protein: CASSKGTSGRSTDTQYF.

The V gene is TRBV19, the J gene TRBJ2-2; 11 bases align to TRBD1. CDR3 size: 15 residues. Germline loops: CDR1 LNHDA, CDR2 SQIVND (reference sequence). Trimming took 6 bases from V and 3 from J; bases not matched to a gene: 3. The CDR3 DNA reads TGTGCCAGTAGGGACAGGGGGCTGGACACCGGGGAGCTGTTTTTT. Translating it yields CASRDRGLDTGELFF. Together with reference TRBV19 and TRBJ2-2, the CDR3 gives the full variable domain: DGGITQSPKYLFRKEGQNVTLSCEQNLNHDAMYWYRQDPGQGLRLIYYSQIVNDFQKGDIAEGYSVSREKKESFPLTVTSAQKNPTAFYLCASRDRGLDTGELFFGEGSRLTVL.

The rearrangement uses TRBV30 and TRBJ2-1; 10 positions match TRBD1. The trim removed 5 bases at V and 9 bases at J, leaving 10 bases unmatched. The germline gives CDR1 GTSNPN, CDR2 SVGIG (reference sequence). The length of the CDR3 is 14 residues. The CDR3 region is CAWATGGAVFEQFF. DNA of the CDR3: TGTGCCTGGGCGACAGGGGGCGCTGTTTTTGAGCAGTTCTTC.

The chain uses TRBV7-6 and TRBJ1-5, with no clear D. V was shortened by 2 bases and J by 2 bases, with 13 bases between the two germline ends. The CDR3 has 16 residues. The germline V gene has CDR1 SGHVS and CDR2 FNYEAQ. Here the CDR3 reads CASSLSISRGNQPQHF. CDR3 coding DNA: TGTGCCAGCAGCTTATCCATTTCTCGGGGCAATCAGCCCCAGCATTTT.

The V and J genes are TRBV28 and TRBJ1-6, with D tentatively TRBD1 (5 bases). This CDR3 has 15 amino acids. Per the germline V gene, CDR1 is MDHEN and CDR2 is SYDVKM. Trimming removed 3 bases at V and 6 bases at J, with 12 bases between. CDR3 loop: CASSFSGPSNSPLHF. The CDR3 bases are TGTGCCAGCAGTTTCTCAGGGCCGAGTAATTCACCCCTCCACTTT.

This clone has a single count. The rearrangement uses TRBV10-3 and TRBJ2-1, with 9 bases matching TRBD2. Germline V CDR1 and CDR2: ENHRY, SYGVKD. Trimming cost V 6 bases and J 7 bases; bases outside gene matches: 10. CDR3 size: 15 residues. The chain's CDR3 is CAISEGSGRYNEQFF. The CDR3 region has the DNA TGTGCCATCAGCGAGGGGAGCGGGAGGTATAATGAGCAGTTCTTC.